The present T cell receptor beta chain was sequenced within a study of molecular identifiers for immune sequencing clone quantification. This clonotype showed up many times. A single record per CDR3 protein comes from TCRdb applying MiXCR to the PCR reads. The profile shows about 630,000 distinct CDR3 sequences, roughly 23% of them singletons. This CDR3 spans 16 amino acids. Trimming took off 5 bases at V and 0 bases at J, with 11 bases between the two ends. CDR1 is SGHVS, CDR2 FNYEAQ, per germline. CD8+CD4-CCR7+CD45RA+ cells were sorted as naive CD8 T cells. This receptor was identified in a human donor in good health. Some libraries in this study had Jurkat cell RNA spiked in. The source material was naive CD8+ T cells from blood, with Jurkat cell RNA spiked in. Sample subset: FACS-sorted CD8+CD4-CCR7+CD45RA+ naive T cells. The chain recombines TRBV7-6 with TRBJ2-6; no definite D call. The CDR3 spells CASSPNANSGANVLTF. The CDR3 DNA follows: TGTGCCAGCAGCCCAAACGCCAACTCTGGGGCCAACGTCCTGACTTTC.